One sample yielded the 13 T cell receptor beta chains listed below, sequenced in a study of cytomegalovirus exposure and HLA in healthy donors. Vbeta (60) and Jbeta (13) primers were used in the PCR. Profiling relied on immunoSEQ multiplex PCR, and the TCRdb table lists in-frame clones only, not all of them. The sample contains around 100,000 clones, around 76% of which appear only once. Sequencing used PBMCs. All receptors derive from a woman in her sixties or seventies in good health and CMV-seropositive.

This chain joins TRBV5-1 and TRBJ1-1, with TRBD1 matching 7 bases. The CDR3 has 16 amino acids. J gave up 0 bases and V 4 bases, and 9 bases lay outside the gene matches. CDR1 is SGHRS, CDR2 YFSETQ, per germline. CDR3 in amino acids: CASSKPGQTLNTEAFF. CDR3 nucleotides: TGCGCCAGCAGCAAGCCGGGACAGACCCTGAACACTGAAGCTTTCTTT.

Notes on this clone: This same CDR3 is encoded by further DNA sequences in the sample. The V call is TRBV10-3, the J call TRBJ1-1; D unclear. The germline gives CDR1 ENHRY, CDR2 SYGVKD. V was cut by 3 bases and J by 0 bases, with 8 bases left in between. The CDR3 covers 14 residues. CDR3 coding DNA: TGTGCCATCAGTGAAGCCAGGTTGAACACTGAAGCTTTCTTT. This encodes CAISEARLNTEAFF.

This sequence joins TRBV4-2 and TRBJ2-1, with 7 bases fitting TRBD1. V lost 0 bases and J lost 3; bases outside the gene matches: 2. CDR1 and CDR2 (germline): LGHNA, YNFKEQ. This CDR3 is built from 15 residues. CDR3 sequence (DNA): TGTGCCAGCAGCCAAGATCGGGACAGCTACAATGAGCAGTTCTTC. Protein: CASSQDRDSYNEQFF.

This chain joins TRBV18 and TRBJ2-7; D perhaps matches TRBD2 (5 bases). Trimming took off 2 bases at V and 3 bases at J, with 11 bases between the two ends. Germline V CDR1 and CDR2: KGHSH, LQKENI. This CDR3 has 14 residues. CDR3 region: CASSPEGRNYEQYF. The CDR3 nucleotides are TGTGCCAGCTCACCAGAGGGCAGGAACTACGAGCAGTACTTC.

This sequence joins TRBV9 and TRBJ1-3; D gene uncertain. The CDR3 loop spans 15 amino acids. The V gene's germline CDR1 is SGDLS and CDR2 YYNGEE. The V end lost 4 bases, the J end lost 4 bases, and 15 bases lay between the germline ends. The CDR3 coding sequence is TGTGCCAGCAGCCCCCAGTGGGCCGCCGGAAACACCATATATTTT. Translated, it gives CASSPQWAAGNTIYF.

This chain links TRBV27 with TRBJ2-1, with D possibly TRBD2 on 6 matching bases. Per the germline V gene, CDR1 is MNHEY and CDR2 is SMNVEV (reference sequence). V dropped 8 bases and J dropped 9 bases, with 23 bases sitting between them. The CDR3 length is 15 residues. DNA of the CDR3: TGTGCCAGCGGGGGACTCTATCGATACGGGGGTGAGCAGTTCTTC. Translation: CASGGLYRYGGEQFF.

Concerning this clone: The same CDR3 is also encoded by other DNA sequences in this sample. This sequence joins TRBV6-5 and TRBJ2-1; 8 bases map to TRBD2. V trimming: 2 bases; J trimming: 7 bases; junction bases outside the gene matches: 4. This CDR3 has 14 residues. Per germline, CDR1 MNHEY and CDR2 SVGAGI. The CDR3 DNA reads as TGTGCCAGCAGTTACAGCGGGAGAGGAAATGAGCAGTTCTTC. It encodes CASSYSGRGNEQFF.

The chain couples TRBV30 to TRBJ2-2; no definite D call. The CDR3 runs to 14 residues. CDR1 is GTSNPN, CDR2 SVGIG, per germline (reference sequence). V gave up 0 bases and J gave up 4 bases, with 9 bases separating them. CDR3 bases: TGTGCCTGGAGTGTACTATACTCCACCGGGGAGCTGTTTTTT. Its protein is CAWSVLYSTGELFF. The whole variable domain, filled in from reference TRBV30 and TRBJ2-2, reads SQTIHQWPATLVQPVGSPLSLECTVEGTSNPNLYWYRQAAGRGLQLLFYSVGIGQISSEVPQNLSASRPQDRQFILSSKKLLLSDSGFYLCAWSVLYSTGELFFGEGSRLTVL.

The chain uses TRBV28 and TRBJ1-4; 9 nucleotides match TRBD1. This CDR3 has 15 residues. V was pared by 6 bases and J by 3 bases, with 5 bases of the junction left unmatched. The germline V gene has CDR1 MDHEN and CDR2 SYDVKM. CDR3 coding DNA: TGTGCCAGCAGGCTACAGGGGGCGGCTAATGAAAAACTGTTTTTT. This sequence encodes CASRLQGAANEKLFF.

V usage is TRBV6-5 and J usage is TRBJ1-3, with TRBD1 identical over 9 bases. After removal of 4 bases from V and 0 bases from J, the junction contained 4 bases not matched to a gene. CDR3 length equals 16 residues. CDR1 is MNHEY, CDR2 SVGAGI, per germline. The CDR3 nucleotides are TGTGCCAGCAGTTGGGGGACAGGGAACTCTGGAAACACCATATATTTT. Translating it yields CASSWGTGNSGNTIYF.

This chain links TRBV4-1 with TRBJ2-1; 9 nucleotides match TRBD1. The J segment lost 8 bases and the V segment lost 5 bases, leaving 10 bases of the junction unmatched. Germline CDR1 MGHRA, CDR2 YSYEKL. The CDR3 runs to 15 residues. CDR3 residues: CASSFRDRDDDEQFF. CDR3 nucleotides: TGCGCCAGCAGCTTCCGGGACAGGGATGACGATGAGCAGTTCTTC.

The gene calls are TRBV14 and TRBJ1-3; D is possibly TRBD1 (6 bases). The CDR3 has 16 amino acids. Trimming took 1 base from V and 3 from J, leaving 13 bases between them. Germline V gene lookup returns CDR1 SGHDN and CDR2 FVKESK. The CDR3 bases are TGTGCCAGCAGCCAAGCCTGGGGGCGCGGTGGAAACACCATATATTTT. It yields the protein CASSQAWGRGGNTIYF.

The rearrangement links TRBV11-2 to TRBJ2-3, with a possible D match to TRBD1 (5 bases). Trimming took off 5 bases at V and 4 bases at J, with 16 bases between the two ends. From germline, CDR1 is SGHAT and CDR2 FQNNGV. This CDR3 contains 15 residues. The CDR3 coding sequence is TGTGCCAGCAGCCCGGTAGGGGTCGGCGCAGATACGCAGTATTTT. Translating it yields CASSPVGVGADTQYF.